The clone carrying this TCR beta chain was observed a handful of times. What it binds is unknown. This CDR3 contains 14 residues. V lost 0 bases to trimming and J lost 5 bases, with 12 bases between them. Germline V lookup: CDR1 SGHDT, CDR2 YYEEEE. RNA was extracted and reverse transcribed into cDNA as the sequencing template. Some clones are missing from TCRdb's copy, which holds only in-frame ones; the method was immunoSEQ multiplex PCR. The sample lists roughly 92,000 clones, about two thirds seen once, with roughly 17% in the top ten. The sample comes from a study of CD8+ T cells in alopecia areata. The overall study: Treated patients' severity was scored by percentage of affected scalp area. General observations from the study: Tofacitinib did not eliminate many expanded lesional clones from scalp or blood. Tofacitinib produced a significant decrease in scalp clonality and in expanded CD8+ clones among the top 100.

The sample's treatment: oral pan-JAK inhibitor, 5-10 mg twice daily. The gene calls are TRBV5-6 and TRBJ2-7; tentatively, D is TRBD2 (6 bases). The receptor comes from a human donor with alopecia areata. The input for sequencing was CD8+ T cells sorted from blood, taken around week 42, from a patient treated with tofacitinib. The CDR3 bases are TGTGCCAGCAGCTTGGGAGGCGGGACTGACGAGCAGTACTTC. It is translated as CASSLGGGTDEQYF.